This T cell receptor beta chain stems from a study of blood T cell repertoires in COVID-19. Study as a whole: The cDNA or gDNA used as material had been derived from T cells, B-cell-depleted T cells, or PBMCs.

Assay used: immunoSEQ multiplex PCR; TCRdb lists only in-frame clones, some missing. This table holds 200,000 to 250,000 clones, around 90% found once. This clone was observed a few times. The V end lost 2 bases, the J end lost 2 bases, and 19 bases lay between the germline ends. Germline V gene data show CDR1 as MNHEY and CDR2 as SMNVEV (reference sequence). The CDR3 contains 19 residues. The sample comprised peripheral blood. The chain employs TRBV27 and TRBJ1-6; a weak D match, TRBD1 (5 bases). This receptor was obtained from a man between 18 and 35 years old with active or convalescent COVID-19. In DNA, the CDR3 is TGTGCCAGCAGTTTACCCCGGGGGGAGGACGAGACCTATAATTCACCCCTCCACTTT. Translating gives CASSLPRGEDETYNSPLHF.